This T cell receptor beta chain is from a study of cytomegalovirus exposure and HLA in healthy donors. The study, taken as a whole, reports: Within a later analysis, the majority of CMV-associated TCR beta chains appeared HLA-restricted. An analysis done earlier found most TCR beta V segments productive about 87% or about 30% of the time.

The study ran its PCR with 60 Vbeta and 13 Jbeta primers. TCRdb's table, derived via immunoSEQ multiplex PCR, lists solely in-frame clones and lacks some. The sample consists of a few hundred thousand clones, 70% to 90% of them appearing once. Trimming took off 0 bases at V and 2 bases at J, with 19 bases between the two ends. CDR3 length equals 18 residues. Germline V gene data show CDR1 as KGHSH and CDR2 as LQKENI. On this clone itself: Its antigen is not known.

The chain is built from TRBV18 and TRBJ1-1; no reliable D call. The specimen sequenced was PBMCs. The sequence derives from a woman aged 55-69 years in good health and CMV-seropositive. The CDR3 reads CASSPPKRGALLNTEAFF. The CDR3 coding sequence is TGTGCCAGCTCACCACCCAAACGGGGTGCGTTGTTAAACACTGAAGCTTTCTTT.